This is a list of T cell receptor beta chains from one sample in a study of blood T cell repertoires in COVID-19. The repertoire was sequenced with immunoSEQ multiplex PCR; TCRdb's copy has only in-frame clones and lacks some. The data show under 300,000 clones, about 79% seen once. Sequencing was carried out using peripheral blood. These receptors were collected from a woman aged 40-49 years who had recovered from COVID-19. Both conserved end residues are part of each CDR3. The order of the fields is J gene, clone size, V gene, D gene, CDR3 DNA, CDR3 protein. The D gene is left open where the match is weak. Not all rows give a size; the values are once, few, many and, for expanded clones, a class.

TRBJ2-3,few,TRBV2,.,TGTGCCAGCATGGCTTTATTCACAGATACGCAGTATTTT,CASMALFTDTQYF
TRBJ1-2,few,TRBV3-1/TRBV3-2,.,TGTGCCACCCACGGGGGTGCCTATGGCTACACCTTC,CATHGGAYGYTF
TRBJ2-5,.,TRBV5-8,TRBD1,TGTGCCAGCAGCCTGTGGGACAGCCAAGAGACCCAGTACTTC,CASSLWDSQETQYF
TRBJ1-2,.,TRBV6-5,.,TGTGCCAGCAGGTGGGGGGAGGATGGCTACACCTTC,CASRWGEDGYTF
TRBJ2-3,.,TRBV4-3,.,TGCGCCAGCAGCCAAGGGGCGCTTAGTGGCACAGATACGCAGTATTTT,CASSQGALSGTDTQYF
TRBJ1-6,.,TRBV13,.,TGTGCCAGCAGCTTTCGTATTGGCGGGATTAATTCACCCCTCCACTTT,CASSFRIGGINSPLHF
TRBJ2-7,once,TRBV14,.,TGTGCCAGCAGCCAAGTCTTCGGCCGGCGGTACGAGCAGTACTTC,CASSQVFGRRYEQYF
TRBJ1-1,.,TRBV4-3,.,TGCGCCAGCAGCCAGGATCAGTGGAGAGCTGAAGCTTTCTTT,CASSQDQWRAEAFF
TRBJ1-6,.,TRBV11-2,.,TGTGCCAGCAGCTTGACGAGGGGAGGGATGAGTAATTCACCCCTCCACTTT,CASSLTRGGMSNSPLHF
TRBJ2-2,.,TRBV4-2,.,TGTGCCAGCAGCCAACAGGGGAGCACCGGGGAGCTGTTTTTT,CASSQQGSTGELFF
TRBJ2-1,.,TRBV6-5,.,TGTGCCAGCAGCTTCCGGGACTCCTTTTTATTCTTC,CASSFRDSFLFF
TRBJ2-1,.,TRBV19,.,TGTGCCAGTAGTATTTCCCCTAGGTACAATGAGCAGTTCTTC,CASSISPRYNEQFF
TRBJ2-3,.,TRBV6-6,TRBD2,TGTGCATATAGCGGGGGGGCCCTAGATACGCAGTATTTT,CAYSGGALDTQYF
TRBJ1-6,.,TRBV9,.,TGTGCCAGCAGACGTTCGGGGAATTCACCCCTCCACTTT,CASRRSGNSPLHF
TRBJ2-1,.,TRBV10-3,.,TGTGCCATCAGTGAGAATAATCCGGGACTTTACAATGAGCAGTTCTTC,CAISENNPGLYNEQFF
TRBJ2-1,.,TRBV11-2,TRBD2,TGTGCCAGCAGCTTAGGTCTAGCGGGGGCCTATTACAATGAGCAGTTCTTC,CASSLGLAGAYYNEQFF
TRBJ1-1,.,TRBV6-5,.,TGTGCCACATCTCTCAGGGTTCGAGAGACTGAAGCTTTCTTT,CATSLRVRETEAFF
TRBJ2-1,.,TRBV11-3,TRBD2,TGTGCCAGCAGCTTAGATCTACTAGCGTTCGAGAATGAGCAGTTCTTC,CASSLDLLAFENEQFF
TRBJ2-7,.,TRBV7-8,.,TGTGCCAGCAGCTTAGTTCGCAGATCGGGGGAGCAGTACTTC,CASSLVRRSGEQYF
TRBJ2-4,.,TRBV11-2,TRBD1,TGTGCCAGCAGCCCAGGGACAGTCAGCCGATTAGTAGCCAAAAACATTCAGTACTTC,CASSPGTVSRLVAKNIQYF
TRBJ1-6,.,TRBV6-1,.,TGTGCCAGCAGTGACGAGGGGAGGTATTCACCCCTCCACTTT,CASSDEGRYSPLHF
TRBJ2-7,.,TRBV19,TRBD1,TGTGCCAGTAGTGCTCCGGGACAGGGTTACTACGAGCAGTACTTC,CASSAPGQGYYEQYF
TRBJ1-1,.,TRBV11-1,.,TGTGCCAGCAGCCCCGGGTTTCAGAACACTGAAGCTTTCTTT,CASSPGFQNTEAFF
TRBJ2-1,.,TRBV2,TRBD1,TGTGCCAGCAGTATCCGGGACAGGGAGCCCTACAATGAGCAGTTCTTC,CASSIRDREPYNEQFF
TRBJ2-7,.,TRBV15,.,TGTGCCACCAGCCGTTTTCGCGACGAGCAGTACTTC,CATSRFRDEQYF
TRBJ2-2,.,TRBV27,.,TGTGCCAGCAGTTCCCGGACAGACTTCACCGGGGAGCTGTTTTTT,CASSSRTDFTGELFF
TRBJ1-2,.,TRBV28,TRBD1,TGTGCCAGCAGTCCAGGGGGACAGGGATATTACTATGGCTACACCTTC,CASSPGGQGYYYGYTF
TRBJ2-5,.,TRBV5-4,TRBD2,TGTGCCAGCAGCTTAAGGACTAGAGAAGAGACCCAGTACTTC,CASSLRTREETQYF
TRBJ1-6,.,TRBV7-9,TRBD1,TGTGCCAGCAGCTTAGACAGGGGGAGCTCCTATAATTCACCCCTCCACTTT,CASSLDRGSSYNSPLHF
TRBJ2-1,.,TRBV30,TRBD2,TGTGCCTTCCGGACTAGCGGATACAATGAGCAGTTCTTC,CAFRTSGYNEQFF
TRBJ1-5,.,TRBV15,.,TGTGCCACCGGGGATGGGCAGGGTGGCAATCAGCCCCAGCATTTT,CATGDGQGGNQPQHF
TRBJ1-3,.,TRBV7-9,TRBD1,TGTGCCAGCAGCCGCGGACAGGGGCTTTGGAACACCATATATTTT,CASSRGQGLWNTIYF
TRBJ2-3,.,TRBV4-2,.,TGTGCCAGCAGCCAAGATCCGTCAGATACGCAGTATTTT,CASSQDPSDTQYF
TRBJ2-5,.,TRBV6-5,TRBD2,TGTGCCAGCAGTTCCCTCGGGACTAGCGGGGGGGAGACCCAGTACTTC,CASSSLGTSGGETQYF
TRBJ1-6,.,TRBV5-1,TRBD1,TGCGCCAGCAGCTTGGAGGGACAGGAGTCACCCCTCCACTTT,CASSLEGQESPLHF
TRBJ2-7,.,TRBV10-3,TRBD2,TGTGCCATCAGTTCGGCGGGGGAGTCCTACGAGCAGTACTTC,CAISSAGESYEQYF
TRBJ2-3,.,TRBV13,TRBD2,TGTGCCAGCAGCTATCGTAGCGGGGGGGCATTCGGCACAGATACGCAGTATTTT,CASSYRSGGAFGTDTQYF
TRBJ2-7,.,TRBV4-2,.,TGTGCCAGCAGCCAGTCACCCCTACCGGGGCAGTACTTC,CASSQSPLPGQYF
TRBJ1-2,.,TRBV25-1,TRBD1,TGTGCCAGCAGTGATCTCACGACAGGGGAGGCCTATGGCTACACCTTC,CASSDLTTGEAYGYTF